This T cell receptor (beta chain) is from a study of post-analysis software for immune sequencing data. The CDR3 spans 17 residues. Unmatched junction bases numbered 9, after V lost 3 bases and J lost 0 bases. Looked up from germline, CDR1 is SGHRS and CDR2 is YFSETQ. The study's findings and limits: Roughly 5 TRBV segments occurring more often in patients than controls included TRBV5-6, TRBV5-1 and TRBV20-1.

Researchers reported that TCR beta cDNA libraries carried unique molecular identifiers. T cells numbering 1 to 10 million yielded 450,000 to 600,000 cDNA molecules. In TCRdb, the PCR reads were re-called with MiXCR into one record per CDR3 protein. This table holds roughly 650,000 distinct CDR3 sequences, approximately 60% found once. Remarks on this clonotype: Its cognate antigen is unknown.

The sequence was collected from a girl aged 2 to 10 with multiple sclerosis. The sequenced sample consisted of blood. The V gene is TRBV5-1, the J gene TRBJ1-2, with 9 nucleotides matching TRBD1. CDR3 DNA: TGCGCCAGCAGCTGGGACAGGGCACTCCTAGCTAACTATGGCTACACCTTC. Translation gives CASSWDRALLANYGYTF.